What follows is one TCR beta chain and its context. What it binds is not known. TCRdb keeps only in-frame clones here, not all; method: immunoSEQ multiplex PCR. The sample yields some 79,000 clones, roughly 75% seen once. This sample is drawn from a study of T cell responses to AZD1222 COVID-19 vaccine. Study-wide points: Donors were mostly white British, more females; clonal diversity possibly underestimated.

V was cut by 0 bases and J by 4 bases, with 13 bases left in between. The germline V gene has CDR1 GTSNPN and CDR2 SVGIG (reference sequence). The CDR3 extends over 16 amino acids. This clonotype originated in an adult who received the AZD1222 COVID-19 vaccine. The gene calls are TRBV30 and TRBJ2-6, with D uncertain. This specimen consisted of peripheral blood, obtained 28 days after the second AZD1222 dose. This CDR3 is CAWSVVGIAGANVLTF. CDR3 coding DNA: TGTGCCTGGAGTGTAGTCGGAATTGCAGGGGCCAACGTCCTGACTTTC.